This is a list of T cell receptor beta chains from one sample in a study of blood T cell repertoires in COVID-19. Only in-frame clones appear in the TCRdb table, and some are missing; sequencing was by immunoSEQ multiplex PCR. This sample has approximately 310,000 clones, with 87% found just once. Input material: peripheral blood. These receptors all stem from a woman aged 45-60 years who had recovered from COVID-19. Each CDR3 is given with its conserved first and last residue. D genes are given only for firm matches. Size is stated for part of the rows, as once, few or many counts, or as a class when the clone is expanded.

clone_size j_call d_call v_call cdr3_nt cdr3_aa
. TRBJ1-1 TRBD1 TRBV10-2 TGCGCCAGCAGCCCGTCCGGGACAGGGCTCTCTGAAGCTTTCTTT CASSPSGTGLSEAFF
. TRBJ1-1 . TRBV4-2 TGTGCCAGCAGCCAAGAGCGACAAAGGACTGAAGCTTTCTTT CASSQERQRTEAFF
. TRBJ1-2 TRBD1 TRBV24-1 TGTGCCACCAGTGATGCGGACAGGGGGCCCGGTCTGGCTGGCTACACCTTC CATSDADRGPGLAGYTF
. TRBJ2-1 TRBD2 TRBV12-3/TRBV12-4 TGTGCCAGCAACCGGGGGGCCTACAATGAGCAGTTCTTC CASNRGAYNEQFF
. TRBJ2-4 . TRBV2 TGTGCCAGCAGTGAAGACAGGGCCAAAAACATTCAGTACTTC CASSEDRAKNIQYF
. TRBJ2-1 TRBD2 TRBV7-2 TGTGCCAGCAGCTTGGTAGCGGGAGGGACCTATGAGCAGTTCTTC CASSLVAGGTYEQFF
. TRBJ2-5 . TRBV10-3 TGTGCCATCAGTGAGTCCGGGGATAGAGAAGAGACCCAGTACTTC CAISESGDREETQYF
few TRBJ2-4 TRBD1 TRBV2 TGTGCCAGCAGGGACAGGGAGCGGGCCAAAAACATTCAGTACTTC CASRDRERAKNIQYF
. TRBJ2-7 . TRBV28 TGTGCCAGCAGTTTAGGACAGACCTACGAGCAGTACTTC CASSLGQTYEQYF
few TRBJ1-1 . TRBV7-9 TGTGCCAGCAGCTCGACGGGCGACTGGACTAGGGGGGCTTTCTTT CASSSTGDWTRGAFF
. TRBJ2-5 TRBD2 TRBV9 TGTGCCAGCAGCGTAGGAGGTAGCGGGAGGGCCCTCACAGAGACCCAGTACTTC CASSVGGSGRALTETQYF
. TRBJ1-5 . TRBV19 TGTGCCAGTAGTACCCCCCATAGGGGGGGCGATCAGCCCCAGCATTTT CASSTPHRGGDQPQHF
. TRBJ1-1 TRBD1 TRBV29-1 TGCAGCGTTGCTGGGACAGTGAACACTGAAGCTTTCTTT CSVAGTVNTEAFF
. TRBJ2-1 . TRBV6-1 TGTGCCAGCAGTGAAGTGGCTAATGAGCAGTTCTTC CASSEVANEQFF
. TRBJ1-4 . TRBV28 TGTGCCACCGTGGGTCAGCGACCTGAAAAACTGTTTTTT CATVGQRPEKLFF
. TRBJ2-7 TRBD1 TRBV13 TGTGCCAGCAGCTTAGTCCCAGGGGGTACCGTCGAGCAGTACTTC CASSLVPGGTVEQYF
. TRBJ1-2 TRBD1 TRBV30 TGTGCCTGGAGTCCCGACTGGGACAGACTCTATGGCTACACCTTC CAWSPDWDRLYGYTF
few TRBJ2-1 . TRBV27 TGTGCCAGCAGTGTAGAGAACTTGCATTACAATGAGCAGTTCTTC CASSVENLHYNEQFF
. TRBJ2-7 TRBD1 TRBV28 TGTGCCAGCAGTCCCCAGGGACAGGGGAGCGGCTACGAGCAGTACTTC CASSPQGQGSGYEQYF
. TRBJ1-2 . TRBV15 TGTGCCACCAGCAGAGATGGCGGGGCCTACACCTTC CATSRDGGAYTF
. TRBJ1-2 . TRBV27 TGTGCCAGCAGTTTGGGAGGGATGGGCTACACCTTC CASSLGGMGYTF
. TRBJ2-5 . TRBV9 TGTGCCAGCAGCGAAGCAGGGGTGCAAGAGACCCAGTACTTC CASSEAGVQETQYF
. TRBJ2-3 TRBD2 TRBV12-3/TRBV12-4 TGTGCCTCGGGGGGGGCTAGCACAGATACGCAGTATTTT CASGGASTDTQYF
. TRBJ1-3 . TRBV7-6 TGTGCCAGCAGCTTGGCCGGGTCTGGAAACACCATATATTTT CASSLAGSGNTIYF
. TRBJ1-1 . TRBV7-2 TGTGCCAGCCGCCCGGGGGGCGCGGGGACTGAAGCTTTCTTT CASRPGGAGTEAFF
. TRBJ1-1 . TRBV6-5 TGTGCCAGCAGTACGACGGGGGATGAAGCTTTCTTT CASSTTGDEAFF
. TRBJ1-3 . TRBV4-3 TGCGCCAGCAGCCTTGAGTTTCACGTCTCTGGAAACACCATATATTTT CASSLEFHVSGNTIYF
. TRBJ2-1 . TRBV5-5 TGTGCCAGCAGCTCAGGACTGGAGCCGGGTGAGCAGTTCTTC CASSSGLEPGEQFF
. TRBJ2-1 . TRBV29-1 TGCAGCGTTGAAGATTGGCCTTTCAATGAGCAGTTCTTC CSVEDWPFNEQFF
. TRBJ1-1 . TRBV5-5 TGTGCCAGCACCCCCAGGGATGACACTGAAGCTTTCTTT CASTPRDDTEAFF
. TRBJ1-1 . TRBV4-1 TGCGCCAGCAGCCAAGATCCAGGGAGGGAGACTGAAGCTTTCTTT CASSQDPGRETEAFF
. TRBJ2-3 . TRBV5-1 TGCGCCAGCAGCCCGGTGGAGAGCACAGATACGCAGTATTTT CASSPVESTDTQYF
. TRBJ1-1 . TRBV6-5 TGTGCCAGCAGTTACCGGAGGAACACTGAAGCTTTCTTT CASSYRRNTEAFF
. TRBJ1-2 . TRBV4-3 TGCGCCAGCAGCCGCACACCCAACTATGGCTACACCTTC CASSRTPNYGYTF
. TRBJ1-1 . TRBV5-6 TGTGCCAGCAGCTTGTCTATTTTGAACACTGAAGCTTTCTTT CASSLSILNTEAFF
. TRBJ1-2 TRBD1 TRBV20-1 TGCAGTGCTGGGGGACAGCGCTACACCTTC CSAGGQRYTF
. TRBJ2-1 . TRBV6-5 TGTGCCAGCAGTTACTCCGCCAGCGATGAGCAGTTCTTC CASSYSASDEQFF
. TRBJ1-6 TRBD1 TRBV27 TGTGCCAGCAGTTTATCGCCCGGACAGGGAGGGAATTCACCCCTCCACTTT CASSLSPGQGGNSPLHF
. TRBJ1-5 TRBD1 TRBV28 TGTGCCAGCAGTTCCCCGGCCGGGACAGCGAATCAGCCCCAGCATTTT CASSSPAGTANQPQHF
. TRBJ1-2 . TRBV6-9 TGTGCCAGTACCCCTTTGGGCGCGAACGGTGGCTACACCTTC CASTPLGANGGYTF
once TRBJ2-5 TRBD1 TRBV19 TGTGCCAACCCTAGGGGGCCTCAACCCCAAGAGACCCAGTACTTC CANPRGPQPQETQYF
. TRBJ2-2 TRBD2 TRBV6-5 TGTGCCAGCAGCCTAGCGGGGCCCGGGACCGGGGAGCTGTTTTTT CASSLAGPGTGELFF
. TRBJ1-4 TRBD1 TRBV30 TGTGCCTGGAGTGCCGACAGGGGGGAAACGTTTAGGGCTGAAAAACTGTTTTTT CAWSADRGETFRAEKLFF
. TRBJ1-1 . TRBV19 TGTGCCAGTAGTATGAGGTCAATGGGAGCTTTCTTT CASSMRSMGAFF
. TRBJ2-5 . TRBV18 TGTGCCAGCTCACCACGCGGTAGCCAAGAGACCCAGTACTTC CASSPRGSQETQYF
. TRBJ2-7 TRBD1 TRBV3-1/TRBV3-2 TGTGCCAGCAGCCCCACCACCGGGACAGGATACGAGCAGTACTTC CASSPTTGTGYEQYF